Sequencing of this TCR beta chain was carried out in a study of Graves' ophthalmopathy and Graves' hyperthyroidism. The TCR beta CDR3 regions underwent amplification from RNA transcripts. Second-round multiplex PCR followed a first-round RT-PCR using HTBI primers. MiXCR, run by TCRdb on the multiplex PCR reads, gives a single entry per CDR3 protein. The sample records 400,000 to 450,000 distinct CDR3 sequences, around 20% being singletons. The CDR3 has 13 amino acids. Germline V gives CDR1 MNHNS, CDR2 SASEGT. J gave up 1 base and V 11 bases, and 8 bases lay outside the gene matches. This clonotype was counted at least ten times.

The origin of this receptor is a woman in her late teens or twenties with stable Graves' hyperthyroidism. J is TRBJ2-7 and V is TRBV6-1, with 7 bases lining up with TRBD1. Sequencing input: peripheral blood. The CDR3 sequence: CASTGTASYEQYF. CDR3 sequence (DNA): TGTGCCTCCACGGGGACAGCTTCCTACGAGCAGTACTTC.